A selection of T cell receptor beta chains follows, all from one sample in a study of blood T cell repertoires in COVID-19. Data came from immunoSEQ multiplex PCR; TCRdb stores just in-frame clones and leaves some out. The sample holds 150,000 or so clones, 92% seen once. The sequenced sample consisted of peripheral blood. The receptors were gathered from a man aged 25 to 40 with COVID-19, enrolled during active disease. Each CDR3 is given with its conserved first and last residue. The D gene is left open where the match is weak. Clone size appears in some rows only: once, few, many, or a class for an expanded clone.

CDR3 length,J gene,clone size,D gene,V gene,CDR3 DNA,CDR3 protein
12,TRBJ2-7,few,TRBD1,TRBV6-5,TGTGCCAGCAGGGACAGGGGATACGAGCAGTACTTC,CASRDRGYEQYF
15,TRBJ1-4,.,.,TRBV6-4,TGTGCCAGCAGTGAAGCGAGCAGGGTGTGTGAAAAACTGTTTTTT,CASSEASRVCEKLFF
18,TRBJ1-5,.,.,TRBV21-1,TGTGCCAGCACCAACAGGGGGCCCTCAGAGATTGGGAATCAGCCCCAGCATTTT,CASTNRGPSEIGNQPQHF
15,TRBJ2-1,.,TRBD2,TRBV7-9,TGTGCCAGCAACCTCAGGGAGGGTTCCTACAATGAGCAGTTCTTC,CASNLREGSYNEQFF
15,TRBJ1-1,.,TRBD1,TRBV9,TGTGCCAGCAGCGTCCGGACAGGCGGGTTCACTGAAGCTTTCTTT,CASSVRTGGFTEAFF
16,TRBJ2-1,.,.,TRBV7-2,TGTGCCAGCAGCTCTGGCGGTCCTAGCTCCTACAATGAGCAGTTCTTC,CASSSGGPSSYNEQFF
16,TRBJ1-2,.,.,TRBV9,TGTGCCAGCAGCGGTATCATCAGGGGTTTGGGCTATGGCTACACCTTC,CASSGIIRGLGYGYTF
15,TRBJ2-7,once,.,TRBV2,TGTGCCAGCAGTGAAGAGGGGGTATTGGCGGGCGAGCAGTACTTC,CASSEEGVLAGEQYF
14,TRBJ1-1,.,.,TRBV6-5,TGTGCCAGCAGTCGAAGTTGGCAGGGGACTGAAGCTTTCTTT,CASSRSWQGTEAFF
16,TRBJ2-1,once,.,TRBV5-5,TGTGCCAGCAGCCCCTTAGGTCCGGGAAGTCCCAATGAGCAGTTCTTC,CASSPLGPGSPNEQFF
15,TRBJ1-2,.,.,TRBV15,TGTGCCACCAACCGTGCCAATACCGCGGGGTATGGCTACACCTTC,CATNRANTAGYGYTF
15,TRBJ2-1,.,TRBD2,TRBV4-1,TGCGCCAGCAGCCCAGCGGGGAGTCCCTACAATGAGCAGTTCTTC,CASSPAGSPYNEQFF
12,TRBJ1-2,.,.,TRBV6-2/TRBV6-3,TGTGCCAGCAGTTATATATTCTATGGCTACACCTTC,CASSYIFYGYTF
14,TRBJ2-7,many,.,TRBV27,TGTGCCAGCAGTTTATCTGGCGGTCCGGACGAGCAGTACTTC,CASSLSGGPDEQYF
16,TRBJ1-3,.,.,TRBV6-6,TGTGCCAGCAGTTCCCCCCCAGGGTTATCTGGAAACACCATATATTTT,CASSSPPGLSGNTIYF
12,TRBJ2-1,.,.,TRBV7-9,TGTGCCAGCAGCCCAGGGTCCAATGAGCAGTTCTTC,CASSPGSNEQFF
13,TRBJ1-2,.,.,TRBV5-1,TGCGCCAGCAGCTTGGGTGCAGAGGTCGGATACACCTTC,CASSLGAEVGYTF
18,TRBJ2-6,.,TRBD2,TRBV18,TGTGCCAGCTCCCCCACACTAGCGGGAGGCTCTGGGGCCAACGTCCTGACTTTC,CASSPTLAGGSGANVLTF
22,TRBJ2-6,.,TRBD2,TRBV3-1/TRBV3-2,TGTGCCAGCAGCCAAGATCTACCCTTTCTGGGACTAGCGGGGGCGGGGGCCAACGTCCTGACTTTC,CASSQDLPFLGLAGAGANVLTF
17,TRBJ2-2,.,TRBD1,TRBV7-9,TGTGCCAGCAGACCAAAAACCGGGACAGGGGACACCGGGGAGCTGTTTTTT,CASRPKTGTGDTGELFF
15,TRBJ2-3,.,TRBD1,TRBV28,TGTGCCAGCAGTTTATGGACAGGGCCCACAGATACGCAGTATTTT,CASSLWTGPTDTQYF
16,TRBJ2-5,few,TRBD2,TRBV4-3,TGCGCCAGCAGCCAAGATCGGGCTAGCGGGGTTGAGACCCAGTACTTC,CASSQDRASGVETQYF
16,TRBJ2-4,.,.,TRBV15,TGTGCCACCAGCAGAGTTCCACCCACGGCAGGGAACATTCAGTACTTC,CATSRVPPTAGNIQYF
16,TRBJ2-1,.,TRBD2,TRBV5-1,TGCGCCAGCAGCAGAGGAGGGACTAGCGGGACAAATGAGCAGTTCTTC,CASSRGGTSGTNEQFF
16,TRBJ1-2,.,TRBD1,TRBV18,TGTGCCAGCTCACCAGGACAGGGAGATACCAACTATGGCTACACCTTC,CASSPGQGDTNYGYTF
14,TRBJ1-1,.,TRBD1,TRBV18,TGTGCCAGCTCACCCGGGACAGGGGGCGGTGAAGCTTTCTTT,CASSPGTGGGEAFF
14,TRBJ1-2,.,TRBD1,TRBV5-1,TGCGCCAGCAGCTTCCTGACAGGGGGCTATGGCTACACCTTC,CASSFLTGGYGYTF
18,TRBJ1-3,.,.,TRBV21-1,TGTGCCAGCAGCCCATACCGGGACAGGGTGTTGGGAGGAAACACCATATATTTT,CASSPYRDRVLGGNTIYF
21,TRBJ1-5,.,TRBD1,TRBV23-1,TGCGCCAGCAGTCGTACTGCCGGGACAGAGGATAGGGATAGTGGCAATCAGCCCCAGCATTTT,CASSRTAGTEDRDSGNQPQHF
15,TRBJ1-3,.,TRBD1,TRBV6-5,TGTGCCAGCAGTCGACAGGGGGACTCTGGAAACACCATATATTTT,CASSRQGDSGNTIYF
16,TRBJ2-7,once,.,TRBV7-9,TGTGCCAGCAGCCTCCTGACCTGGACAGTTAAGGAGGAGCAGTACTTC,CASSLLTWTVKEEQYF
15,TRBJ2-7,.,TRBD1,TRBV10-3,TGTGCCATCAGGCCCGGGACAGTAGGAGTTAACGAGCAGTACTTC,CAIRPGTVGVNEQYF
18,TRBJ2-7,.,TRBD1,TRBV5-1,TGCGCCAGCAGCCACCACTTGATTGGGACAGATAGCTCCTACGAGCAGTACTTC,CASSHHLIGTDSSYEQYF
14,TRBJ2-7,.,.,TRBV6-5,TGTGCCAGCAGTTTGACAGGTTTTAACCACGAGCAGTACTTC,CASSLTGFNHEQYF
16,TRBJ2-7,.,.,TRBV11-2,TGTGCCAGCAGCTTAGTCCCCGGCCTCGGGACCTACGAGCAGTACTTC,CASSLVPGLGTYEQYF
15,TRBJ2-5,.,TRBD2,TRBV4-1,TGCGCCAGCAGCCCCTCGGGACTAGCGAGGGAGACCCAGTACTTC,CASSPSGLARETQYF